Shown below are 15 T cell receptor beta chains from a single sample sequenced in a study of blood T cell repertoires in COVID-19. Assay: immunoSEQ multiplex PCR; the TCRdb copy retains only in-frame clones and omits some. There are 98,000 or so clones in the sample; around 87% occur only once, and around 15% lies in the top ten. Sequencing input: peripheral blood. All receptors derive from a middle-aged man with acute or convalescent COVID-19.

This rearrangement joins TRBV3-1 (or the pseudogene TRBV3-2) to TRBJ1-1; D may be TRBD1 (6 bases). The CDR3 runs 14 residues. V lost 1 base, J lost 7 bases, and 13 bases lay in between. Looked up from germline, CDR1 is LGHDT and CDR2 is YNNKEL (reference sequence). The CDR3 DNA reads TGTGCCAGCAGCCAAGGTGGGCAGGGGCATGAAGCTTTCTTT. This encodes CASSQGGQGHEAFF.

The rearrangement links TRBV5-1 to TRBJ2-5; the match to TRBD1 covers 7 bases. Trimming cost V 4 bases and J 2 bases; bases outside gene matches: 5. The germline CDR1 and CDR2 sequences are SGHRS and YFSETQ. The CDR3 covers 14 residues. CDR3 amino acids: CASSRKTGQETQYF. The CDR3 DNA sequence: TGCGCCAGCAGCCGAAAGACAGGGCAAGAGACCCAGTACTTC.

The J gene is TRBJ2-1, the V gene TRBV30, with TRBD1 as a possible D gene (5 bases). CDR1 and CDR2 (germline): GTSNPN, SVGIG (reference sequence). Trimming removed 4 bases at V and 10 bases at J, with 14 bases between. The CDR3 is 12 amino acids. The CDR3 loop reads CAWTGKGQEQFF. The CDR3 DNA reads TGTGCCTGGACAGGGAAAGGTCAAGAGCAGTTCTTC.

V gene TRBV18 combines with J gene TRBJ2-1; D possibly corresponds to TRBD1 (5 bases). Germline values: CDR1 KGHSH, CDR2 LQKENI. CDR3 length equals 13 residues. Trimming removed 0 bases at V and 7 bases at J, with 7 bases between. In DNA form, the CDR3 reads TGTGCCAGCTCACCACCAGACAGTAATGAGCAGTTCTTC. Residues: CASSPPDSNEQFF.

The gene calls are TRBV7-9 and TRBJ2-2; D gene unclear. V was cut by 0 bases and J by 5 bases, with 7 bases left in between. The CDR3 is 14 residues long. The germline gives CDR1 SEHNR, CDR2 FQNEAQ (reference sequence). CDR3 amino acids: CASSLARSTGELFF. CDR3 nucleotide sequence: TGTGCCAGCAGCTTAGCGCGGAGTACCGGGGAGCTGTTTTTT.

This clone was picked up one time. The rearrangement links TRBV28 to TRBJ2-7; a weak D match, TRBD1 (5 bases). CDR3 length: 14 amino acids. Germline assignment: CDR1 MDHEN and CDR2 SYDVKM. Trimming stripped 10 bases from V and 1 base from J, with 17 bases between. DNA for the CDR3: TGTGCCATTAACCGGTCAGGGTTTTCCTACGAGCAGTACTTC. Translating gives CAINRSGFSYEQYF.

The gene calls are TRBV11-3 and TRBJ2-1, with TRBD2 as a possible D gene (6 bases). The CDR3 covers 15 residues. V was cut by 1 base and J by 10 bases, with 17 bases left in between. The V gene's germline CDR1 is SGHNT and CDR2 YENEEA. The CDR3 nucleotides read TGTGCCAGCAGCTTAGTAGGCAGGTGGGGAGGCGAGCAGTTCTTC. Protein sequence: CASSLVGRWGGEQFF.

This chain joins TRBV4-2 and TRBJ1-2; possibly TRBD1 for D (5 bases). V shed 4 bases and J shed 2 bases, with 17 bases lying between them. The CDR3 totals 16 residues. Germline V CDR1 and CDR2: LGHNA, YNFKEQ. CDR3 protein: CASSPEFGGWNYGYTF. CDR3 sequence (DNA): TGTGCCAGCAGCCCAGAGTTCGGGGGTTGGAACTATGGCTACACCTTC.

This clone was seen once. This CDR3 is also generated by other DNA sequences in the sample. This sequence joins TRBV11-3 and TRBJ2-7; D unresolved. V lost 1 base to trimming and J lost 0 bases, with 7 bases between them. CDR1 is SGHNT and CDR2 is YENEEA in the germline V gene. This CDR3 contains 14 residues. This CDR3 reads CASSLGPSSYEQYF. The CDR3 nucleotides read TGTGCCAGCAGCTTAGGTCCTTCCTCCTACGAGCAGTACTTC.

V gene TRBV19 combines with J gene TRBJ2-5, with 11 positions matching TRBD2. The CDR3 runs 15 residues. Germline assignment: CDR1 LNHDA and CDR2 SQIVND (reference sequence). V gave up 6 bases and J gave up 2 bases; unmatched junction bases: 5. The CDR3 loop is CASSVAGGIQETQYF. Written as DNA, the CDR3 is TGTGCCAGTAGCGTAGCGGGAGGGATACAAGAGACCCAGTACTTC.

V and J are TRBV7-8 and TRBJ2-7, with 7 bases that match TRBD1. Looked up from germline, CDR1 is SGHVS and CDR2 is FQNEAQ. Germline trimming cut 3 bases from V and 0 bases from J; bases unmatched to any gene: 11. This CDR3 is 17 amino acids long. The CDR3 sequence is CASSLGRVRQGSYEQYF. As DNA, the CDR3 is TGTGCCAGCAGCTTGGGGCGTGTCAGACAGGGCTCCTACGAGCAGTACTTC.

This clone was seen just once. The DNA for the CDR3 is TGTGCCAGCAGTGGGACTACTTTAAGCTCCTACAATGAGCAGTTCTTC. This gives the protein CASSGTTLSSYNEQFF. The chain carries TRBV28 and TRBJ2-1; 7 bases agree with TRBD2. V lost 5 bases to trimming and J lost 0 bases; unmatched junction nucleotides: 7. The CDR3 runs to 16 residues. The germline gives CDR1 MDHEN, CDR2 SYDVKM.

V gene TRBV11-3 combines with J gene TRBJ1-6; D might be TRBD1 (6 bases). V gave up 5 bases and J gave up 15 bases, with 17 bases separating them. This CDR3 region has 13 residues. Germline CDR1 is SGHNT and CDR2 is YENEEA. The DNA of the CDR3 is TGTGCCAGCAGCCCTGGACAGACGGCGGACCTCCACTTT. Protein sequence: CASSPGQTADLHF.

The chain combines TRBV9 with TRBJ2-2, with 14 bases that match TRBD2. The CDR3 is 17 residues long. Germline V lookup: CDR1 SGDLS, CDR2 YYNGEE. With 3 bases clipped from V and 3 bases from J, the junction kept 4 bases outside the gene matches. As DNA, the CDR3 is TGTGCCAGCAGCGCCGAGGGACTAGCGGGAGACACCGGGGAGCTGTTTTTT. Its translation is CASSAEGLAGDTGELFF.

V usage is TRBV25-1 and J usage is TRBJ2-3; possibly TRBD2 for D (5 bases). V lost 1 base to trimming and J lost 4 bases, with 9 bases between them. The CDR3 spans 14 residues. CDR1 is MGHDK and CDR2 is SYGVNS in the germline V gene. CDR3 DNA: TGTGCCAGCAGTGAATCTCCGGGGTCAGATACGCAGTATTTT. Translation: CASSESPGSDTQYF.